This TCR beta chain was sequenced in a study of blood T cell repertoires in COVID-19. The table lists this clone with a count of one. Profiling relied on immunoSEQ multiplex PCR, and the TCRdb table lists in-frame clones only, not all of them. The table includes over 150,000 clones, roughly 87% detected once. This CDR3 has 17 residues. V lost 1 base and J lost 7; bases outside the gene matches: 12. The germline CDR1 and CDR2 sequences are SEHNR and FQNEAQ (reference sequence). The sample comprised PBMCs or T cells enriched from blood (not recorded which). This sequence was found in a woman aged 50 to 60 who had recovered from COVID-19. The gene calls are TRBV7-9 and TRBJ2-1, with 8 bases aligning to TRBD1. CDR3 sequence reads: CASSLVVGRTGSNEQFF. For the CDR3, the DNA is TGTGCCAGCAGCTTAGTGGTCGGACGGACAGGGAGTAATGAGCAGTTCTTC.